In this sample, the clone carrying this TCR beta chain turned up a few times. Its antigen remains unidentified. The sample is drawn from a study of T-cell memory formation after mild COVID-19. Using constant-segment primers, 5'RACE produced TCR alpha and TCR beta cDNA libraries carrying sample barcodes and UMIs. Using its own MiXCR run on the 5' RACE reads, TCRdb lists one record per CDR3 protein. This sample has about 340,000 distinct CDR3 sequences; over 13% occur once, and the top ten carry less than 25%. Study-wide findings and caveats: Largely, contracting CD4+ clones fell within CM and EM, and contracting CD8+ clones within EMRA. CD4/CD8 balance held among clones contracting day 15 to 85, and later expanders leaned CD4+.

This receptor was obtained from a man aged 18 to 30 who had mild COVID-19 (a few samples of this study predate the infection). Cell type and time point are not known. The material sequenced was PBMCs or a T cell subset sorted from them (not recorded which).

CDR3 bases: TGCGCCAGCAGCCAGGGTCTGAGCTACGAGCAGTACTTC. Protein product: CASSQGLSYEQYF. The J gene is TRBJ2-7, the V gene TRBV4-3; D uncertain. Trimming stripped 3 bases from V and 3 bases from J, with 9 bases between. Germline loops: CDR1 LGHNA, CDR2 YSLEER. This CDR3 comprises 13 residues.